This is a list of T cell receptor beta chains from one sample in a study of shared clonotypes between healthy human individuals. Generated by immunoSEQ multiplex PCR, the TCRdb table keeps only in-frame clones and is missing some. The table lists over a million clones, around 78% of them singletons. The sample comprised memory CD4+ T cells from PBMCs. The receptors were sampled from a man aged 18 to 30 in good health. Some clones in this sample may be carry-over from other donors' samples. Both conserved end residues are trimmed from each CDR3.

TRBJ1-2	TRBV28	ASRVDSREGYT
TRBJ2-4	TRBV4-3	ASSQEGSGSRNIQY
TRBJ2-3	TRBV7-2	ASSFRDRGTDTQY
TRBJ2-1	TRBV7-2	ASRPWGTSGNNEQF
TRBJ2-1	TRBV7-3	ASSTKTSGSRIGNEQF
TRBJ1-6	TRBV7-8	ASSANRDTLGQSPLH
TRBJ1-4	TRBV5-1	ASSLTASNEKLF
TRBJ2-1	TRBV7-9	ASSLRGDEQF
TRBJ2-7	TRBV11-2	ASSSGTGGNEQY
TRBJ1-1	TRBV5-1	ASSLEGGNTEAF
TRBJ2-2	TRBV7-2	ASSPRTGGGSGELF
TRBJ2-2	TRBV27	ASSSRRATNTGELF
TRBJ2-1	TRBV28	ASSLKRDEQF
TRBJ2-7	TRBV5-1	ASSLTSGTYEQY
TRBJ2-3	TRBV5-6	ASSRSGSISDTQY
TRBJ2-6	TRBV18	ASSGTGTQGANVLT
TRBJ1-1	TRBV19	ASSIQGNTEAF
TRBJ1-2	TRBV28	ASSRGHPDRANYGYT
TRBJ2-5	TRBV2	ASRPDGRQETQY
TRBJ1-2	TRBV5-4	ASSLGQGGNYGYT
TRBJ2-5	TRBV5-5	ASSPGSGEVWETQY
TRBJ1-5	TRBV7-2	ASSLISGDQPQH
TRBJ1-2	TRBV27	ASSSWTGGAQSNYGYT
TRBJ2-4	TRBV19	ASSISGRDLAKNIQY
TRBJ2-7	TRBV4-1	ASSQDWASVYYEQY
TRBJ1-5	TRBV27	ASSLRPGHLIGAH
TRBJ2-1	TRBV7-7	ASSPRTSGSQNEQF
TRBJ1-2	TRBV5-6	ASSLDRSPDGYT
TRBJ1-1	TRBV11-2	ASSSSDRNTEAF
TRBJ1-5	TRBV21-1	ASSKAISLSNQPQH
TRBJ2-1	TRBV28	ASSLAGGPGNEQF
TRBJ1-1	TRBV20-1	SASKNEAF
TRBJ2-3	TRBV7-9	ASSFVDSGGTQY
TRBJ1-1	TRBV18	ASSPAQGRVTEAF
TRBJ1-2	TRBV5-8	ASSLGQGSYGYT
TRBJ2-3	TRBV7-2	ASRWGTSGTTDTQY
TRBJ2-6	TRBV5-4	ASSLARIRSGANVLT
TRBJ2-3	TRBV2	ASSEGVRAGGTQY
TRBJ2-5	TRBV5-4	ASSLISGREETQY
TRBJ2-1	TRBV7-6	ASSLTVAGGYNEQF
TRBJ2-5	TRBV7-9	ASNRNSGQETQY
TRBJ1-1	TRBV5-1	ASSLIPDKNTEAF
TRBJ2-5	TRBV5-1	ASSVTDSETQY
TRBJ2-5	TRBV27	ASRRLAGGMETQY
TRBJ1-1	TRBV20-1	SGDGTEAF
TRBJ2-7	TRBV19	ASSISGTGYEQY
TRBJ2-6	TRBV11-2	ASSLTSGSRSGANVLT
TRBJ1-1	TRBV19	ASRPGQGRNANTEAF
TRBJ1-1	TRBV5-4	ASSLGQGTRFEAF
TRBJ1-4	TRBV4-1	ASSRTGTVDEKLF
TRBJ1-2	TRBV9	ASSVDRNYGYT
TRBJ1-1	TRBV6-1	ASRLDQDTEAF
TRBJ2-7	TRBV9	ASSARFGTSVYEQY
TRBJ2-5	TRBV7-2	ASSLAGQQETQY
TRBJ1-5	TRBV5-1	ASSLEPGNQPQH
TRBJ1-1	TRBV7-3	ASSSDRSAEAF
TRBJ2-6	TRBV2	ASATGQGAGANVLT
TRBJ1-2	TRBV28	ASHRGALLGGYT
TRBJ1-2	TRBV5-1	ASSLDGDYGYT
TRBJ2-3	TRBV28	ASSPHRTGSTDTQY